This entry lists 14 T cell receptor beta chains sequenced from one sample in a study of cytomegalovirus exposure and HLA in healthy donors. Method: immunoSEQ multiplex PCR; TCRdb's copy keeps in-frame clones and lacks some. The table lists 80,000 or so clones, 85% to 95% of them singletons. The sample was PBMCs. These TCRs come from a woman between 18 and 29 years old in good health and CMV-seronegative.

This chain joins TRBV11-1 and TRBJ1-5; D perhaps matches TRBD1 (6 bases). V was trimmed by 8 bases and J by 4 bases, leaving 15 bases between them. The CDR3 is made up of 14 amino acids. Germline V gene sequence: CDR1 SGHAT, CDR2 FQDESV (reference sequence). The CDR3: CASRAGTPNQPQHF. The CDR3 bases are TGTGCCAGCCGAGCCGGGACACCTAATCAGCCCCAGCATTTT.

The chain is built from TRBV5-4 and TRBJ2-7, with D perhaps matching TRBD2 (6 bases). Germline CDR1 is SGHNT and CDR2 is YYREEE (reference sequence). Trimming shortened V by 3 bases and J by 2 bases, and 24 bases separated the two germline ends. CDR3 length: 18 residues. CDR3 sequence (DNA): TGTGCCAGCAGCTCCGGAGGGGCCAAGGGAGGTATTACCTACGAGCAGTACTTC. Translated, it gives CASSSGGAKGGITYEQYF. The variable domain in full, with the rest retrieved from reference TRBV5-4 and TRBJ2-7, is ETGVTQSPTHLIKTRGQQVTLRCSSQSGHNTVSWYQQALGQGPQFIFQYYREEENGRGNFPPRFSGLQFPNYSSELNVNALELDDSALYLCASSSGGAKGGITYEQYFGPGTRLTVT.

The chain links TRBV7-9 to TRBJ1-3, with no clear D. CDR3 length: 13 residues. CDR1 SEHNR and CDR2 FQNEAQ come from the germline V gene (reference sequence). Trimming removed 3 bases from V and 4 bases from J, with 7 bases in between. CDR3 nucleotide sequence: TGTGCCAGCAGCTTTCCAGCGGGAAACACCATATATTTT. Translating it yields CASSFPAGNTIYF.

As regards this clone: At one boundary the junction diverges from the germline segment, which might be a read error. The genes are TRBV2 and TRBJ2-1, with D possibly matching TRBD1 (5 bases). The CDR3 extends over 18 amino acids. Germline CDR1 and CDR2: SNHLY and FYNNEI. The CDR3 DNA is TGTGCCAGCAGGGAAGCCCCGTTGTGGCAGGGAATCTACAATGAGCAGTTCTTC. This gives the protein CASREAPLWQGIYNEQFF.

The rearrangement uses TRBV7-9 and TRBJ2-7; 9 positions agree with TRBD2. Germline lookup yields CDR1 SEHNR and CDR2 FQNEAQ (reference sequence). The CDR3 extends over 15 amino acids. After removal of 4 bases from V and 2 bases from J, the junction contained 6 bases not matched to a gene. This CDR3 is CASSSETSGAYEQYF. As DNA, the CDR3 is TGTGCCAGCAGCTCCGAGACTAGCGGAGCCTACGAGCAGTACTTC.

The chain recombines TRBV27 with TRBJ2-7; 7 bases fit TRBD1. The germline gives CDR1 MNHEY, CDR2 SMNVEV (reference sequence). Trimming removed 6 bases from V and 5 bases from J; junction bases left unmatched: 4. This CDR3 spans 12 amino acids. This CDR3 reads CASRTGYHEQYF. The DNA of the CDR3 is TGTGCCAGCAGGACAGGGTACCACGAGCAGTACTTC.

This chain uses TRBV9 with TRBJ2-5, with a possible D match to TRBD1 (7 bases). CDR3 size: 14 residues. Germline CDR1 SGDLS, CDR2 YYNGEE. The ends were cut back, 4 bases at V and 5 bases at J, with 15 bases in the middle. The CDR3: CASSQGGREETQYF. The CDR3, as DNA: TGTGCCAGCAGCCAGGGGGGCAGGGAGGAGACCCAGTACTTC. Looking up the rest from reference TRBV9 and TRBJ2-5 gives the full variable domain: DSGVTQTPKHLITATGQRVTLRCSPRSGDLSVYWYQQSLDQGLQFLIQYYNGEERAKGNILERFSAQQFPDLHSELNLSSLELGDSALYFCASSQGGREETQYFGPGTRLLVL.

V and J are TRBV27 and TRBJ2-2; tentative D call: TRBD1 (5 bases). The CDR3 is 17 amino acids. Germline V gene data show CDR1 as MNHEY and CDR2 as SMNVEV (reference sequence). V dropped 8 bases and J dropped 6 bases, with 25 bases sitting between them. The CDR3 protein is CASSDRGKPSDSGELFF. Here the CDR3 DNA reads TGTGCCAGCTCCGACAGAGGAAAGCCCTCCGATTCCGGGGAGCTGTTTTTT.

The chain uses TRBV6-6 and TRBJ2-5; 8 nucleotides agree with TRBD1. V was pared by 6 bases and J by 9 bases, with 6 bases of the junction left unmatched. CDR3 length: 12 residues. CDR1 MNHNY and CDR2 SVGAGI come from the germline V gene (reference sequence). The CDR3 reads CASSPGQVAQYF. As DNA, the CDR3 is TGTGCCAGCAGCCCGGGACAGGTTGCCCAGTACTTC.

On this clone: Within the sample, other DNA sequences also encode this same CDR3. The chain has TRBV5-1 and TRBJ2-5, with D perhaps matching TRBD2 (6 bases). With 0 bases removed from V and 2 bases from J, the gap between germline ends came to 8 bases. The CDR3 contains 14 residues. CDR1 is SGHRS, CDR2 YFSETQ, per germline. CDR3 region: CASSLVGGQETQYF. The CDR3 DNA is TGCGCCAGCAGCTTGGTCGGAGGGCAAGAGACCCAGTACTTC.

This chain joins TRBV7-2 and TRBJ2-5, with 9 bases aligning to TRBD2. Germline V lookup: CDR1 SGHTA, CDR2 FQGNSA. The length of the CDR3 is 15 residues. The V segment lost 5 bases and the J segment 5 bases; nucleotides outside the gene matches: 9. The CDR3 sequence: CASSPGSGGLETQYF. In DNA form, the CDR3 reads TGTGCCAGCAGCCCGGGTAGCGGGGGTTTGGAGACCCAGTACTTC.

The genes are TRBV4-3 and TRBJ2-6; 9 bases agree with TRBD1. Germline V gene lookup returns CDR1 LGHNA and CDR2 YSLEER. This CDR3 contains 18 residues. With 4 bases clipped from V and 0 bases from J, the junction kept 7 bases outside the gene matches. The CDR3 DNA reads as TGCGCCAGCAGCCGGGAGGGACAGGGTATCTCTGGGGCCAACGTCCTGACTTTC. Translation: CASSREGQGISGANVLTF.

The CDR3 region has the DNA TGTGCCAGTACCGCCACAGGGGACCCGAAAGCTTTCTTT. It specifies CASTATGDPKAFF. The chain couples TRBV19 to TRBJ1-1; 7 bases are a match to TRBD1. The CDR3 has 13 residues. The junction had 11 bases not matched to a gene; V was cut back by 7 bases and J by 9 bases. Germline loops: CDR1 LNHDA, CDR2 SQIVND (reference sequence).

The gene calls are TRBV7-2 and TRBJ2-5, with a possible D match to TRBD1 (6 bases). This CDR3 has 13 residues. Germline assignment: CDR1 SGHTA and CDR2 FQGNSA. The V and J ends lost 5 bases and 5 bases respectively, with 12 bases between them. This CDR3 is CASSVNRVETQYF. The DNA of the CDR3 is TGTGCCAGCAGCGTCAACAGGGTTGAGACCCAGTACTTC.